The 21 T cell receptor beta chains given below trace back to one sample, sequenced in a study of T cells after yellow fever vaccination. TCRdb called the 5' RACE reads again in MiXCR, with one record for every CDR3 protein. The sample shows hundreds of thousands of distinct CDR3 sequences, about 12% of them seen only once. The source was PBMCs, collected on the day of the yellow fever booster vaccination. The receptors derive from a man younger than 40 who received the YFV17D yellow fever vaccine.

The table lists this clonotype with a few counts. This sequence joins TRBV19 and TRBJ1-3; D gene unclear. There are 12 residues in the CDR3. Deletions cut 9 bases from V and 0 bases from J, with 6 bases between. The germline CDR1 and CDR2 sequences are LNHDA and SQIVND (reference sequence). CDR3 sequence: CASRASGNTIYF. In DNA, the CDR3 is TGTGCCAGCCGGGCCTCTGGAAACACCATATATTTT.

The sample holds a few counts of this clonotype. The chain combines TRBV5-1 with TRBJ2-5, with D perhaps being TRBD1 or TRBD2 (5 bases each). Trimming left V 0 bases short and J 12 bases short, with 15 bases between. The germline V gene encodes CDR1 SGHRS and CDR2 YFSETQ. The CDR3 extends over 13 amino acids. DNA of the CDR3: TGCGCCAGCAGCTTGGGAGGGACCGGGGTTGAGTACTTC. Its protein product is CASSLGGTGVEYF.

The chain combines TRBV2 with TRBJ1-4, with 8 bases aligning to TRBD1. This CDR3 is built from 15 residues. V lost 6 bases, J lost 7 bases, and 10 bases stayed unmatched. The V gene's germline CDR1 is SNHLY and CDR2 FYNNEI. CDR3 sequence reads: CASRAQGAAVEKLFF. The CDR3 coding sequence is TGTGCCAGCAGGGCCCAGGGGGCCGCGGTTGAAAAACTGTTTTTT.

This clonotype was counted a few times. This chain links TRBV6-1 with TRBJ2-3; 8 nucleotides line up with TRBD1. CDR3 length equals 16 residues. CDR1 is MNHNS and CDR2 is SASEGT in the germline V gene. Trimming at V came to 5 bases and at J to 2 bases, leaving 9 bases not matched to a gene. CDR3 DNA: TGTGCCAGCAGTCAAGGGCGGACAGGGAACACAGATACGCAGTATTTT. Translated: CASSQGRTGNTDTQYF.

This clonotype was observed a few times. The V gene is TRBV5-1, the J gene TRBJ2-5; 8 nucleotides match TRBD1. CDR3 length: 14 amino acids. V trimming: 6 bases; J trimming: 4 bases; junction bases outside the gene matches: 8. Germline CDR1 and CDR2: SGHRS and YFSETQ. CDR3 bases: TGCGCCAGCAAGTCGGGACAGGTTCGAGAGACCCAGTACTTC. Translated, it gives CASKSGQVRETQYF.

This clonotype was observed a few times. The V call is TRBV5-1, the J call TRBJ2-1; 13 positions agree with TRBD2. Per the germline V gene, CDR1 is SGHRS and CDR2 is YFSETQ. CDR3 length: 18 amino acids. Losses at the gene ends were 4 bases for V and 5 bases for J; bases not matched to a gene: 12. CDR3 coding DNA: TGCGCCAGCAGCCCGGGACTAGCGGGACTTATTCTAAACAATGAGCAGTTCTTC. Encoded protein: CASSPGLAGLILNNEQFF.

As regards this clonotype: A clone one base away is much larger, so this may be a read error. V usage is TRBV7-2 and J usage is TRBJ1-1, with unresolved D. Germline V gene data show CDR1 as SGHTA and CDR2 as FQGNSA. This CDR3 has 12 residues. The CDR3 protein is CASSYRGTEVFF. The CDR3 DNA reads TGTGCCAGCAGCTATCGTGGCACTGAAGTTTTCTTT.

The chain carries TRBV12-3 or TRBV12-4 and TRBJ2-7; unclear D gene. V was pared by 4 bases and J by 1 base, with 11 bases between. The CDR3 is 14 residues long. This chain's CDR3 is CASSSVLRSYEQYF. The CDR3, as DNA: TGTGCCAGCAGTTCCGTACTTCGGTCCTACGAGCAGTACTTC.

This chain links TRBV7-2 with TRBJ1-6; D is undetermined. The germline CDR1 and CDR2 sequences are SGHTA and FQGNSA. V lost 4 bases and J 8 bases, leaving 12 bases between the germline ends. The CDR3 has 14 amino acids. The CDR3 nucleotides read TGTGCCAGCAGCTCAGGACGGTGGGATTCACCCCTCCACTTT. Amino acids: CASSSGRWDSPLHF.

Here the CDR3 reads CASSQGRGLSEQYF. The CDR3 DNA sequence: TGCGCCAGCAGCCAAGGCAGGGGGCTTAGCGAGCAGTACTTC. The V and J genes are TRBV4-1 and TRBJ2-7; 8 bases are shared with TRBD1. CDR3 length: 14 amino acids. CDR1 is MGHRA, CDR2 YSYEKL, per germline. V gave up 1 base and J gave up 6 bases; unmatched junction bases: 5.

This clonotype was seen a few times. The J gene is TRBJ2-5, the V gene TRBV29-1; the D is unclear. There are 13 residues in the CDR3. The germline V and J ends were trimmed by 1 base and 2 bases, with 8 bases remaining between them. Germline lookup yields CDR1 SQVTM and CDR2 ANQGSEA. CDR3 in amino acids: CSVEAHQQETQYF. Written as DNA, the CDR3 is TGCAGCGTTGAAGCTCACCAACAAGAGACCCAGTACTTC.

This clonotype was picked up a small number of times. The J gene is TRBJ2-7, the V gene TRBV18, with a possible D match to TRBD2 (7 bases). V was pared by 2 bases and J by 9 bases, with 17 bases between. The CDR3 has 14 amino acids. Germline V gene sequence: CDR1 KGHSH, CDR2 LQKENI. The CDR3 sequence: CASSPSGGLSPQYF. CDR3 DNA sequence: TGTGCCAGCTCACCATCGGGGGGCCTCTCCCCGCAGTACTTC.

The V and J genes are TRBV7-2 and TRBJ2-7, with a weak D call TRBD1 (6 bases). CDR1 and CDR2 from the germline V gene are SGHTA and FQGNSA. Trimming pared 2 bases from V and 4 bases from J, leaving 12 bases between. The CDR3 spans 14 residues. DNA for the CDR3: TGTGCCAGCAGCTTAAGGGACATTGCATACGAGCAGTACTTC. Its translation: CASSLRDIAYEQYF.

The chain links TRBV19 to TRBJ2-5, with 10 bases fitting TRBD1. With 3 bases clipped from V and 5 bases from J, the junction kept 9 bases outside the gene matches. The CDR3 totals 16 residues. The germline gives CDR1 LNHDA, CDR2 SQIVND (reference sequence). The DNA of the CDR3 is TGTGCCAGTAGTATCTCTACGACAGGGGGCTGGGAGACCCAGTACTTC. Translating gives CASSISTTGGWETQYF.

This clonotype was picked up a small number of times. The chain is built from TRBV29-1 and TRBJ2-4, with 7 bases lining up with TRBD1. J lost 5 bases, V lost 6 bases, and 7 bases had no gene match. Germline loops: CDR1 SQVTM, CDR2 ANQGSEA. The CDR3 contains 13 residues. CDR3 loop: CSVLDRRQNIQYF. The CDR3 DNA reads TGCAGCGTCCTGGACAGGAGACAAAACATTCAGTACTTC.

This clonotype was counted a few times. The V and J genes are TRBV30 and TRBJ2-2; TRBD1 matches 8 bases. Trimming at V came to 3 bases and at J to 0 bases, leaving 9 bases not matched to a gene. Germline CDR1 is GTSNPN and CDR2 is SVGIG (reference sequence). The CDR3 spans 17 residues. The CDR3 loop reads CAWRSGTGVANTGELFF. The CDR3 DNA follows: TGTGCCTGGAGATCCGGGACAGGTGTAGCGAACACCGGGGAGCTGTTTTTT.

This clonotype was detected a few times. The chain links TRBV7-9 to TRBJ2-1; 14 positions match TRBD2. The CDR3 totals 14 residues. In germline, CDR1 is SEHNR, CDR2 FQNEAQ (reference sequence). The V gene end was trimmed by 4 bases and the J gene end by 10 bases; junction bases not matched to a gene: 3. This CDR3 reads CASSWGTSGSEQFF. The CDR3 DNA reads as TGTGCCAGCAGCTGGGGGACTAGCGGGAGCGAGCAGTTCTTC.

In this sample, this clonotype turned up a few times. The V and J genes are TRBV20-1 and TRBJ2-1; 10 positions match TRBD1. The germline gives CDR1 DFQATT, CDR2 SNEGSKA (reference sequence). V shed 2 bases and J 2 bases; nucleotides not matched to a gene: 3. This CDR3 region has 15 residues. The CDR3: CSARPGQGAYNEQFF. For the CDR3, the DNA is TGCAGTGCTAGACCCGGACAGGGGGCCTACAATGAGCAGTTCTTC.

DNA of the CDR3: TGTGCCAGCGGGGACCAAGAGGGGCAGTACTTC. This encodes CASGDQEGQYF. V is TRBV7-8 and J is TRBJ2-7; D is possibly TRBD1 or TRBD2 (5 bases each). This CDR3 has 11 residues. Trimming left V 8 bases short and J 9 bases short, with 14 bases between. Germline loops: CDR1 SGHVS, CDR2 FQNEAQ. Drawing the rest from reference TRBV7-8 and TRBJ2-7, the complete variable domain is GAGVSQSPRYKVAKRGQDVALRCDPISGHVSLFWYQQALGQGPEFLTYFQNEAQLDKSGLPSDRFFAERPEGSVSTLKIQRTQQEDSAVYLCASGDQEGQYFGPGTRLTVT.

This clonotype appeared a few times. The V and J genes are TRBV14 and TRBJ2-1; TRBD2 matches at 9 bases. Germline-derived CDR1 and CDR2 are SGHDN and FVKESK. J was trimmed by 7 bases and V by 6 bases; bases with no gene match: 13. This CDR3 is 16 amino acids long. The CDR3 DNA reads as TGTGCCAGCAGTTCTTTGGGACTAGCTCTATTAAATGAGCAGTTCTTC. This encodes CASSSLGLALLNEQFF.

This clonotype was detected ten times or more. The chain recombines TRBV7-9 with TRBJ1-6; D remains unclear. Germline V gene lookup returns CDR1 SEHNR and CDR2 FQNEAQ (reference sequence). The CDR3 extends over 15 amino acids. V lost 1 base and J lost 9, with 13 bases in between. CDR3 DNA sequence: TGTGCCAGCAGCTTAGACCAGACGGTTTTTTCACCCCTCCACTTT. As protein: CASSLDQTVFSPLHF.